These T cell receptor beta chains were read from a single sample in a study of blood T cell repertoires in COVID-19. Repertoires were generated with immunoSEQ multiplex PCR, while TCRdb's copy carries only in-frame clones and drops some. The data contain nearly 250,000 clones, 85% to 90% of them singletons. Sample: PBMCs or T cells enriched from blood (not recorded which). Receptor source: a man aged 50-59 years who had been exposed to COVID-19. Each CDR3 is given with its conserved first and last residue. The order of the fields is V gene, J gene, clone size, D gene, CDR3 protein, CDR3 DNA. D genes are given only for firm matches. Not every row has a clone size; where given, it reads once, few, many or a size class.

TRBV5-6	TRBJ1-5	few	TRBD1	CASTRGGTEQPQHF	TGTGCCAGCACTCGAGGAGGGACAGAACAGCCCCAGCATTTT
TRBV28	TRBJ2-4	.	TRBD2	CASSLFAGGNIQYF	TGTGCCAGCAGTTTATTTGCGGGGGGAAACATTCAGTACTTC
TRBV2	TRBJ1-4	.	.	CASSNGRRYEKLFF	TGTGCCAGCAGTAACGGGAGGCGGTATGAAAAACTGTTTTTT
TRBV29-1	TRBJ2-3	.	TRBD2	CSVPLAGVTDTQYF	TGCAGCGTTCCACTAGCGGGAGTAACAGATACGCAGTATTTT
TRBV19	TRBJ2-7	few	.	CASSLSVSSSYEQYF	TGTGCCAGTAGCCTTAGCGTGTCTTCTTCCTACGAGCAGTACTTC
TRBV19	TRBJ2-4	.	.	CASSAGGQRWDIQYF	TGTGCCAGTAGTGCCGGTGGACAGCGATGGGACATTCAGTACTTC
TRBV28	TRBJ2-7	.	.	CASSVGRLRSYEQYF	TGTGCCAGCAGTGTCGGCAGACTCCGATCCTACGAGCAGTACTTC
TRBV5-1	TRBJ1-2	.	.	CASSPDRESLYGYTF	TGCGCCAGCAGCCCGGACAGAGAATCCTTATATGGCTACACCTTC
TRBV20-1	TRBJ1-5	.	TRBD1	CSASSIRDRGIGAQHF	TGCAGTGCTAGTAGCATCCGGGACAGGGGTATAGGGGCCCAGCATTTT
TRBV3-1/TRBV3-2	TRBJ2-2	once	.	CASSQPVPSNTGELFF	TGTGCCAGCAGCCAGCCGGTCCCCTCGAACACCGGGGAGCTGTTTTTT
TRBV24-1	TRBJ2-3	once	.	CATSDFTSGDTQYF	TGTGCCACCAGTGATTTCACCAGTGGAGATACGCAGTATTTT
TRBV9	TRBJ2-2	.	TRBD1	CASSVEPGGTTGELFF	TGTGCCAGCAGCGTAGAGCCAGGGGGAACTACCGGGGAGCTGTTTTTT
TRBV19	TRBJ1-2	.	.	CASTLTGTNYGYTF	TGTGCCAGTACCCTGACAGGTACTAACTATGGCTACACCTTC
TRBV28	TRBJ1-2	.	.	CASSLMGRGYTF	TGTGCCAGCAGTTTAATGGGGCGGGGCTACACCTTC
TRBV29-1	TRBJ1-1	once	TRBD1	CSVTQGGTEAFF	TGCAGCGTTACACAGGGGGGAACTGAAGCTTTCTTT
TRBV7-6	TRBJ2-7	.	TRBD2	CASSLAGLAKYEQYF	TGTGCCAGCAGCTTAGCGGGACTAGCTAAGTACGAGCAGTACTTC
TRBV5-1	TRBJ2-5	.	.	CASSARETQYF	TGCGCCAGCAGCGCTCGGGAGACCCAGTACTTC
TRBV5-1	TRBJ1-2	.	.	CASRDGLEALGYTF	TGCGCCAGCAGGGATGGACTCGAGGCTCTAGGCTACACCTTC
TRBV7-2	TRBJ1-5	.	.	CASSLTGYNQPQHF	TGTGCCAGCAGCTTAACTGGTTACAATCAGCCCCAGCATTTT
TRBV4-2	TRBJ1-5	.	TRBD1	CASSLDRGQGPQHF	TGTGCCAGCAGCCTCGACAGGGGGCAAGGGCCCCAGCATTTT
TRBV7-9	TRBJ2-3	.	.	CASSRVTDTQYF	TGTGCCAGCAGCCGGGTCACAGATACGCAGTATTTT
TRBV5-1	TRBJ2-1	.	TRBD2	CASSLDLAGTYNEQFF	TGCGCCAGCAGCTTGGACCTAGCGGGAACTTACAATGAGCAGTTCTTC
TRBV5-1	TRBJ2-5	.	TRBD1	CASSYFERGQETQYF	TGCGCCAGCAGCTACTTTGAGAGGGGGCAGGAGACCCAGTACTTC
TRBV5-4	TRBJ1-3	.	.	CASSLARGSGNTIYF	TGTGCCAGCAGCTTGGCCAGGGGCTCTGGAAACACCATATATTTT
TRBV5-4	TRBJ2-3	.	TRBD2	CASSLLAGGVDTQYF	TGTGCCAGCAGCCTACTAGCGGGAGGGGTAGATACGCAGTATTTT
TRBV11-2	TRBJ2-2	.	TRBD2	CASSTQRGHTGELFF	TGTGCCAGCAGCACACAGCGGGGGCACACCGGGGAGCTGTTTTTT
TRBV30	TRBJ1-2	.	.	CAWSVGSGLYGYTF	TGTGCCTGGAGTGTAGGCAGCGGACTGTATGGCTACACCTTC
TRBV7-6	TRBJ2-1	.	.	CASSLYAGSSYNEQFF	TGTGCCAGCAGCTTATATGCGGGTAGCTCCTACAATGAGCAGTTCTTC
TRBV29-1	TRBJ2-3	.	TRBD2	CSVAAASGPTDTQYF	TGCAGCGTTGCGGCGGCTAGCGGGCCCACAGATACGCAGTATTTT
TRBV24-1	TRBJ1-2	once	.	CATSDPALSGYTF	TGTGCCACCAGTGACCCCGCCCTGAGTGGCTACACCTTC
TRBV18	TRBJ2-5	few	.	CASSRRVLSETQYF	TGTGCCAGCTCCCGCAGGGTCCTCTCAGAGACCCAGTACTTC
TRBV18	TRBJ1-5	.	.	CASSPDGGNQPQHF	TGTGCCAGCTCACCGGACGGGGGTAATCAGCCCCAGCATTTT
TRBV19	TRBJ1-1	.	TRBD1	CAIGTANTEAFF	TGTGCCATTGGGACAGCGAACACTGAAGCTTTCTTT
TRBV29-1	TRBJ2-3	.	TRBD2	CSVEGPGGTDTQYF	TGCAGCGTTGAAGGGCCGGGGGGAACAGATACGCAGTATTTT
TRBV4-2	TRBJ1-2	few	.	CASSQDPQGGYTF	TGTGCCAGCAGCCAGGACCCCCAGGGGGGCTACACCTTC
TRBV29-1	TRBJ1-2	.	.	CSVVSGQIIYGYTF	TGCAGCGTTGTGAGTGGACAGATCATCTATGGCTACACCTTC
TRBV7-3	TRBJ2-6	.	.	CASSSPSNVLTF	TGTGCCAGCAGCTCTCCTTCCAACGTCCTGACTTTC
TRBV27	TRBJ2-1	once	.	CASSLGAVHEQFF	TGTGCCAGCAGTTTGGGGGCAGTGCATGAGCAGTTCTTC
TRBV5-6	TRBJ2-3	.	TRBD1	CASSLDRGRDTDTQYF	TGTGCCAGCAGCTTGGACAGGGGGCGAGACACAGATACGCAGTATTTT
TRBV19	TRBJ2-1	.	TRBD2	CASSMFSGASYNEQFF	TGTGCCAGTAGTATGTTTAGCGGGGCCTCCTACAATGAGCAGTTCTTC